Below, 29 T cell receptor beta chains from the same sample are listed, as sequenced in a study of technical replicates of blood from several donors. Profiled with immunoSEQ multiplex PCR; TCRdb holds only in-frame clones, not every one. The sample holds 85,000 to 100,000 clones, around 95% seen once. The material sequenced was T cells isolated from PBMCs. These receptors originate from a human donor in good health.

This chain joins TRBV5-1 and TRBJ1-4; D ambiguous. V was cut by 0 bases and J by 8 bases, with 8 bases left in between. CDR3 length: 13 amino acids. The germline V gene encodes CDR1 SGHRS and CDR2 YFSETQ. CDR3 region: CASSLAPGEKLFF. For the CDR3, the DNA is TGCGCCAGCAGCTTGGCCCCGGGGGAAAAACTGTTTTTT.

This chain connects TRBV19 to TRBJ1-3, with TRBD1 matching 8 bases. Germline V gene sequence: CDR1 LNHDA, CDR2 SQIVND (reference sequence). The CDR3 loop spans 16 amino acids. The V segment lost 6 bases and the J segment 0 bases; nucleotides outside the gene matches: 7. The CDR3 reads CASSKAGGYSGNTIYF. As DNA, the CDR3 is TGTGCCAGTAGCAAGGCAGGGGGCTACTCTGGAAACACCATATATTTT. Complete variable domain (other parts from reference TRBV19 and TRBJ1-3): DGGITQSPKYLFRKEGQNVTLSCEQNLNHDAMYWYRQDPGQGLRLIYYSQIVNDFQKGDIAEGYSVSREKKESFPLTVTSAQKNPTAFYLCASSKAGGYSGNTIYFGEGSWLTVV.

The V gene is TRBV5-3, the J gene TRBJ2-1; a weak D match, TRBD2 (5 bases). TRBV5-3 is an open reading frame whose function is uncertain. V was trimmed by 2 bases and J by 9 bases, leaving 15 bases between them. This CDR3 comprises 14 residues. The DNA of the CDR3 is TGTGCCAGAAGCTTTGGCGACGGGGAGTCTGAGCAGTTCTTC. Translation: CARSFGDGESEQFF.

The chain combines TRBV5-1 with TRBJ1-1; D is ambiguous. The V and J ends lost 5 bases and 2 bases respectively, with 16 bases between them. Germline V CDR1 and CDR2: SGHRS, YFSETQ. This CDR3 comprises 15 residues. CDR3 in amino acids: CASSSTTEHNTEAFF. The CDR3 nucleotides read TGCGCCAGCAGTTCGACTACAGAACATAACACTGAAGCTTTCTTT.

The table lists this clone with a few counts. The chain has TRBV28 and TRBJ1-1, with a weak D call TRBD1 (6 bases). The CDR3 sequence is 13 residues long. Trimming pared 10 bases from V and 6 bases from J, leaving 18 bases between. Germline CDR1 and CDR2: MDHEN and SYDVKM. The chain's CDR3 is CATPGEGGAEAFF. CDR3 coding DNA: TGTGCCACCCCCGGGGAGGGGGGGGCTGAAGCTTTCTTT.

V is TRBV30 and J is TRBJ2-2, with D perhaps matching TRBD2 (5 bases). The CDR3 has 12 residues. Germline V CDR1 and CDR2: GTSNPN, SVGIG (reference sequence). Trimming stripped 0 bases from V and 8 bases from J, with 7 bases between. Here the CDR3 reads CAWSVPGGELFF. Here the CDR3 DNA reads TGTGCCTGGAGTGTACCGGGGGGGGAGCTGTTTTTT.

The chain joins TRBV11-2 to TRBJ1-2, with a possible D match to TRBD1 (6 bases). Trimming stripped 2 bases from V and 3 bases from J, with 7 bases between. The CDR3 contains 13 residues. CDR1 is SGHAT and CDR2 is FQNNGV in the germline V gene. The chain's CDR3 is CASSLYRDYGYTF. The CDR3 bases are TGTGCCAGCAGCTTATACAGGGACTATGGCTACACCTTC.

The J gene is TRBJ2-7, the V gene TRBV19; 12 bases are shared with TRBD1. The CDR3 runs 15 residues. Germline V lookup: CDR1 LNHDA, CDR2 SQIVND (reference sequence). The trim removed 5 bases at V and 7 bases at J, leaving 9 bases unmatched. The CDR3 DNA is TGTGCCAGTAGTCCCCCGGGACAGGGGGCGCGAGAGCAGTACTTC. Protein product: CASSPPGQGAREQYF.

The CDR3 loop is CASSHTTQRVNYGYTF. The CDR3, as DNA: TGTGCCAGCAGCCATACGACACAGAGGGTAAACTATGGCTACACCTTC. V usage is TRBV14 and J usage is TRBJ1-2; D remains unclear. Germline V gene lookup returns CDR1 SGHDN and CDR2 FVKESK. The CDR3 has 16 amino acids. The ends were cut back, 3 bases at V and 2 bases at J, with 16 bases in the middle.

The chain has TRBV2 and TRBJ2-1; TRBD1 matches at 9 bases. This CDR3 contains 16 residues. CDR1 and CDR2 from the germline V gene are SNHLY and FYNNEI. The V gene end was trimmed by 9 bases and the J gene end by 8 bases; junction bases not matched to a gene: 17. Written as DNA, the CDR3 is TGTGCCAGTGGGGACAGGGCAACGTCTAATGGCGATGAGCAGTTCTTC. It codes for CASGDRATSNGDEQFF. Together with reference TRBV2 and TRBJ2-1, the CDR3 gives the full variable domain: EPEVTQTPSHQVTQMGQEVILRCVPISNHLYFYWYRQILGQKVEFLVSFYNNEISEKSEIFDDQFSVERPDGSNFTLKIRSTKLEDSAMYFCASGDRATSNGDEQFFGPGTRLTVL.

The chain combines TRBV28 with TRBJ1-1; perhaps TRBD1 as D (6 bases). Germline V CDR1 and CDR2: MDHEN, SYDVKM. The CDR3 has 16 amino acids. V was shortened by 5 bases and J by 1 base, with 17 bases between the two germline ends. The CDR3 nucleotides are TGTGCCAGCAGTCCTACTCTCGGACAGAAGAACACTGAAGCTTTCTTT. Translation gives CASSPTLGQKNTEAFF.

V usage is TRBV5-4 and J usage is TRBJ1-2; the D is unclear. Trimming removed 0 bases at V and 2 bases at J, with 11 bases between. The germline V gene has CDR1 SGHNT and CDR2 YYREEE (reference sequence). This CDR3 is built from 15 residues. The CDR3 reads CASSLVAGENYGYTF. CDR3 bases: TGTGCCAGCAGCTTGGTGGCGGGAGAGAACTATGGCTACACCTTC.

The chain carries TRBV15 and TRBJ2-5; TRBD2 matches 7 bases. V shed 6 bases, J shed 5 bases, and the junction held 15 bases outside the gene matches. The length of the CDR3 is 16 residues. Per germline, CDR1 LNHNV and CDR2 YYDKDF (reference sequence). The CDR3 here is CATSRPGTTPGETQYF. CDR3 in DNA: TGTGCCACCAGTCGCCCTGGGACTACCCCAGGGGAGACCCAGTACTTC.

The CDR3, as DNA: TGCGCCAGCAGTGAGGGTCCGGGACTAGCTCCGATCTACAATGAGCAGTTCTTC. Translating gives CASSEGPGLAPIYNEQFF. The chain carries TRBV10-1 and TRBJ2-1, with TRBD2 matching 9 bases. The CDR3 is 18 residues long. Trimming removed 2 bases from V and 3 bases from J; junction bases left unmatched: 11. Germline assignment: CDR1 WNHNN and CDR2 SYGVQD (reference sequence).

This sequence joins TRBV9 and TRBJ2-2, with D perhaps TRBD1 (5 bases). Germline CDR1 and CDR2: SGDLS and YYNGEE. Trimming stripped 0 bases from V and 4 bases from J, with 16 bases between. The length of the CDR3 is 17 residues. CDR3 protein: CASSVDIVRVPTGELFF. The CDR3, as DNA: TGTGCCAGCAGCGTAGACATCGTCAGGGTCCCCACCGGGGAGCTGTTTTTT.

The chain is built from TRBV28 and TRBJ2-5; TRBD1 might be the D (6 bases). Trimming removed 5 bases from V and 2 bases from J, with 12 bases in between. Germline lookup yields CDR1 MDHEN and CDR2 SYDVKM. The CDR3 runs to 14 residues. The DNA for the CDR3 is TGTGCCAGCAGTCCCGGACAGCCTCAAGAGACCCAGTACTTC. Translated: CASSPGQPQETQYF. Full variable domain (remainder filled in from reference TRBV28 and TRBJ2-5): DVKVTQSSRYLVKRTGEKVFLECVQDMDHENMFWYRQDPGLGLRLIYFSYDVKMKEKGDIPEGYSVSREKKERFSLILESASTNQTSMYLCASSPGQPQETQYFGPGTRLLVL.

This rearrangement joins TRBV4-1 to TRBJ1-3, with TRBD1 as a possible D gene (6 bases). V shed 4 bases and J shed 0 bases, with 25 bases lying between them. The germline V gene encodes CDR1 MGHRA and CDR2 YSYEKL. CDR3 size: 20 residues. The CDR3 nucleotides read TGCGCCAGCAGCCTCAGAACACCAATATTCACAGGGCACTCTGGAAACACCATATATTTT. It translates to CASSLRTPIFTGHSGNTIYF.

The V call is TRBV27, the J call TRBJ2-1, with a tentative D call TRBD2 (6 bases). The V end was cut by 6 bases, the J end by 8 bases, with 20 bases between. Per germline, CDR1 MNHEY and CDR2 SMNVEV (reference sequence). The CDR3 spans 15 residues. CDR3 sequence: CASSPNSGIGHEQFF. The DNA for the CDR3 is TGTGCCAGCAGCCCAAATAGCGGAATAGGCCATGAGCAGTTCTTC.

The chain recombines TRBV5-4 with TRBJ2-7; D is unresolved. Germline CDR1 is SGHNT and CDR2 is YYREEE (reference sequence). The ends were cut back, 0 bases at V and 4 bases at J, with 8 bases in the middle. The length of the CDR3 is 13 residues. CDR3 loop: CASSLDRPYEQYF. CDR3 in DNA: TGTGCCAGCAGCTTGGATCGTCCGTACGAGCAGTACTTC.

This rearrangement joins TRBV7-3 to TRBJ2-2; 8 bases match TRBD1. Germline V gene sequence: CDR1 SGHTA, CDR2 FQGTGA. The trim removed 0 bases at V and 4 bases at J, leaving 4 bases unmatched. The CDR3 covers 16 residues. CDR3 bases: TGTGCCAGCAGCTTAACCTGGGACAGGTTCACCGGGGAGCTGTTTTTT. This gives the protein CASSLTWDRFTGELFF.

The chain recombines TRBV29-1 with TRBJ2-7, with unresolved D. The CDR3 has 13 residues. The germline CDR1 and CDR2 sequences are SQVTM and ANQGSEA. V was pared by 4 bases and J by 4 bases, with 14 bases between. CDR3 protein: CSVVLEVRYEQYF. In nucleotides, the CDR3 is TGCAGCGTTGTATTAGAGGTGAGATACGAGCAGTACTTC.

V usage is TRBV2 and J usage is TRBJ2-7; D is possibly TRBD2 (6 bases). The CDR3 loop spans 17 amino acids. From germline, CDR1 is SNHLY and CDR2 FYNNEI. V lost 4 bases and J 0 bases, leaving 19 bases between the germline ends. DNA for the CDR3: TGTGCCAGCAGTGGCAGCCGCCGACGGGAGAGCTCCTACGAGCAGTACTTC. Translated, it gives CASSGSRRRESSYEQYF.

The chain uses TRBV5-4 and TRBJ2-7, with 8 bases matching TRBD1. Germline-derived CDR1 and CDR2 are SGHNT and YYREEE (reference sequence). Losses at the gene ends were 3 bases for V and 6 bases for J; bases not matched to a gene: 2. The CDR3 runs to 12 residues. CDR3 loop: CASSSGGAEQYF. The CDR3 bases are TGTGCCAGCAGCTCAGGGGGCGCCGAGCAGTACTTC.

This chain joins TRBV5-1 and TRBJ2-1; the D gene is possibly TRBD2 (6 bases). Germline V gene sequence: CDR1 SGHRS, CDR2 YFSETQ. CDR3 length equals 15 residues. The V and J ends lost 5 bases and 0 bases respectively, with 12 bases between them. DNA of the CDR3: TGCGCCAGCAGTTTTGGTAGCGGCTCCTACAATGAGCAGTTCTTC. It yields the protein CASSFGSGSYNEQFF.

The chain couples TRBV21-1 to TRBJ2-7; TRBD1 is the table's D call and was not checked against the DNA. TRBV21-1 is classified as a pseudogene. The CDR3 spans 20 residues. CDR3 residues: CASSLRDIVVLRDRLYEQYF. The CDR3 DNA sequence: TGTGCCAGCAGCCTTCGGGACATAGTCGTTTTAAGAGATCGCCTATACGAGCAGTACTTC.

The chain carries TRBV4-1 and TRBJ2-7, with unresolved D. Trimming stripped 4 bases from V and 0 bases from J, with 16 bases between. Germline V gene lookup returns CDR1 MGHRA and CDR2 YSYEKL. The CDR3 runs 16 residues. The chain's CDR3 is CASSLLTRRPSYEQYF. Written as DNA, the CDR3 is TGCGCCAGCAGCCTCTTGACTCGGCGCCCCTCCTACGAGCAGTACTTC.

V and J are TRBV19 and TRBJ2-1, with D possibly being TRBD2 (5 bases). The ends were cut back, 10 bases at V and 6 bases at J, with 19 bases in the middle. Germline V lookup: CDR1 LNHDA, CDR2 SQIVND (reference sequence). This CDR3 contains 14 residues. In nucleotides, the CDR3 is TGTGCCATGGGATACGGGCGGGCGCTCAATGAGCAGTTCTTC. Its protein is CAMGYGRALNEQFF.

The rearrangement joins TRBV28 to TRBJ1-2, with D possibly matching TRBD1 (6 bases). In germline, CDR1 is MDHEN, CDR2 SYDVKM. The CDR3 consists of 14 residues. V shed 5 bases and J shed 2 bases, with 12 bases lying between them. The chain's CDR3 is CASSARTANYGYTF. The CDR3 region has the DNA TGTGCCAGCAGTGCCAGGACAGCGAACTATGGCTACACCTTC.

This rearrangement joins TRBV5-1 to TRBJ1-1, with a possible D match to TRBD1 (5 bases). The CDR3 totals 13 residues. Trimming shortened V by 5 bases and J by 6 bases, and 14 bases separated the two germline ends. The V gene's germline CDR1 is SGHRS and CDR2 YFSETQ. In DNA, the CDR3 is TGCGCCAGCAGGCCGGGGGAAACGGCTGAAGCTTTCTTT. This sequence encodes CASRPGETAEAFF.